This TCR beta chain was recovered during a study of siplizumab effects on memory and regulatory T cells. This clone has only a few counts. The antigen remains undetermined. Findings and caveats of the study: Contribution to the alloresponse seemed major for naive T cells, which also seemed more diverse than memory cells. Controls showed an average of around 27% Treg-derived mappable alloreactive CD4+ clones, while siplizumab showed around 69%.

Only in-frame clones appear in the TCRdb table, and some are missing; sequencing was by immunoSEQ multiplex PCR. The data show about 97,000 clones, with about 90% seen just once and about 12% held by the top ten. CDR1 is LNHDA, CDR2 SQIVND, per germline (reference sequence). The V end lost 7 bases, the J end lost 7 bases, and 19 bases lay between the germline ends. There are 14 residues in the CDR3. Input material: non-Treg CD4+ T cells sorted from blood. The TCR was taken from a human donor in good health. V usage is TRBV19 and J usage is TRBJ1-2; D is unresolved. DNA for the CDR3: TGTGCCAGTAACCCCTTGTCGACTAGTCGTGGCTACACCTTC. This encodes CASNPLSTSRGYTF.